This TCR beta chain was profiled in a study of T-cell memory formation after mild COVID-19. Study details: Each donor largely had its own TCR clusters.

The CDR3 spans 14 residues. Germline CDR1 MNHEY, CDR2 SVGEGT. Trimming removed 4 bases from V and 1 base from J, with 11 bases in between. This clonotype was recorded a few times. The target antigen is unknown. General observations from the study: Clones contracting across day 15 to 85 had a balanced CD4/CD8 profile; later expanding clones leaned CD4+. Pre-infection memory showed some responding clones, and this suggested that cross-reactive memory joined.

The 5'RACE method, run with constant-segment primers, produced TCR alpha and TCR beta cDNA libraries (carrying sample barcodes and UMIs). MiXCR was run by TCRdb on the 5' RACE reads, yielding one entry per CDR3 protein. This table holds roughly 110,000 distinct CDR3 sequences, about an eighth found once. The specimen was PBMCs or a T cell subset sorted from them (not recorded which). The chain has TRBV6-2 or TRBV6-3 and TRBJ2-7; possibly TRBD1 for D (6 bases). This sequence was found in an adult woman who had mild COVID-19 (a few samples of this study predate the infection). Cell type and time point are not known. The CDR3 here is CASSFGQWSYEQYF. The CDR3 DNA reads as TGTGCCAGCAGTTTTGGACAGTGGTCCTACGAGCAGTACTTC.